These 18 T cell receptor beta chains came from one sample sequenced in a study of vaccination effects on CD4 cells after COVID-19. Antigen-specific CD4+ T cells expanded by the ViraFEST assay with viral peptide pools were then sequenced. Isolating CD4+ T cells followed 9 to 11 days of culture. Nucleocapsid antibodies stayed negative before and after vaccination, showing no earlier SARS-CoV-2 infection. Sequencing used immunoSEQ multiplex PCR; TCRdb keeps in-frame clones, though not all of them. The profile shows 30,000 to 45,000 clones, around 70% of them singletons. Antigen specificity for these receptors is unknown. The specimen comprised CD4+ T cells from PBMCs cultured with SARS-CoV-2 spike peptides, sampled before COVID-19 vaccination. The source of these receptors is a human donor who received a COVID-19 vaccine.

The chain carries TRBV30 and TRBJ2-1, with D possibly being TRBD2 (6 bases). Germline CDR1 GTSNPN, CDR2 SVGIG (reference sequence). V dropped 0 bases and J dropped 10 bases, with 10 bases sitting between them. This CDR3 spans 12 amino acids. The DNA for the CDR3 is TGTGCCTGGAGTGTACTTGCGGGAGAGCAGTTCTTC. Translating gives CAWSVLAGEQFF.

V usage is TRBV6-6 and J usage is TRBJ2-3; D not certain. Germline-derived CDR1 and CDR2 are MNHNY and SVGAGI (reference sequence). The length of the CDR3 is 14 residues. The V gene lost 4 bases and the J gene lost 1 base, with 9 bases spanning the gap. The CDR3 DNA sequence: TGTGCCAGCAGTTCCTACAGCGGCACAGATACGCAGTATTTT. Residues: CASSSYSGTDTQYF.

This chain joins TRBV7-9 and TRBJ1-3; 7 positions match TRBD1. V lost 5 bases to trimming and J lost 1 base; unmatched junction nucleotides: 8. The CDR3 totals 16 residues. Germline V gene sequence: CDR1 SEHNR, CDR2 FQNEAQ (reference sequence). This CDR3 reads CASSLRQGQSGNTIYF. The CDR3 region has the DNA TGTGCCAGCAGCCTCCGACAGGGTCAATCTGGAAACACCATATATTTT.

This clone has more than one count but fewer than ten. V and J are TRBV7-6 and TRBJ2-1; possible D gene TRBD2, 5 bases. This CDR3 comprises 15 residues. Germline loops: CDR1 SGHVS, CDR2 FNYEAQ. V lost 2 bases to trimming and J lost 6 bases, with 14 bases between them. CDR3 nucleotides: TGTGCCAGCAGCTTAAGTATTCGCGGGCCCAATGAGCAGTTCTTC. Its translation: CASSLSIRGPNEQFF.

The chain uses TRBV5-4 and TRBJ1-1; D is unresolved. Germline V gives CDR1 SGHNT, CDR2 YYREEE (reference sequence). Trimming removed 1 base from V and 2 bases from J, with 9 bases in between. This CDR3 is built from 14 residues. CDR3 nucleotides: TGTGCCAGCAGCTTGACAGCAGAAAACACTGAAGCTTTCTTT. As protein: CASSLTAENTEAFF.

The V and J genes are TRBV14 and TRBJ2-1, with a tentative D call TRBD2 (6 bases). The CDR3 runs 15 residues. V gave up 4 bases and J gave up 6 bases, with 16 bases separating them. Germline lookup yields CDR1 SGHDN and CDR2 FVKESK. The CDR3 loop is CASSPGGGATNEQFF. The CDR3 DNA is TGTGCCAGCAGCCCCGGTGGCGGGGCCACCAATGAGCAGTTCTTC.

The chain joins TRBV29-1 to TRBJ2-2; 7 bases agree with TRBD1. This CDR3 has 17 residues. The germline V gene has CDR1 SQVTM and CDR2 ANQGSEA. The V and J ends lost 5 bases and 2 bases, in that order; junction bases with no gene match: 14. The CDR3 DNA reads TGCAGCGTTTTCCTAACCTCGACAGGGTTCAACACCGGGGAGCTGTTTTTT. It translates to CSVFLTSTGFNTGELFF.

CDR3 in amino acids: CASSLLRGVAEAFF. The CDR3 DNA reads as TGTGCCAGCAGCTTACTCAGGGGAGTTGCTGAAGCTTTCTTT. This chain connects TRBV7-9 to TRBJ1-1; possible D gene TRBD1, 6 bases. The V end lost 2 bases, the J end lost 6 bases, and 13 bases lay between the germline ends. Germline-derived CDR1 and CDR2 are SEHNR and FQNEAQ (reference sequence). The CDR3 runs 14 residues.

This clone was observed a few times. The V gene is TRBV3-1 (or the pseudogene TRBV3-2), the J gene TRBJ2-7, with 7 bases matching TRBD1. The CDR3 length is 14 residues. Germline V lookup: CDR1 LGHDT, CDR2 YNNKEL (reference sequence). V shed 4 bases, J shed 1 base, and the junction held 4 bases outside the gene matches. The CDR3 spells CASSRMDRSYEQYF. DNA for the CDR3: TGTGCCAGCAGCCGTATGGACAGGTCCTACGAGCAGTACTTC.

The rearrangement uses TRBV6-5 and TRBJ1-4; D gene uncertain. CDR1 is MNHEY, CDR2 SVGAGI, per germline. V was trimmed by 11 bases and J by 8 bases, leaving 12 bases between them. The CDR3 length is 11 residues. In DNA form, the CDR3 reads TGTGCCCTAAGGGAAGGGGAAAAACTGTTTTTT. Its protein product is CALREGEKLFF.

The gene calls are TRBV28 and TRBJ2-7; 10 bases match TRBD1. Trimming at V came to 6 bases and at J to 7 bases, leaving 3 bases not matched to a gene. There are 12 residues in the CDR3. Germline CDR1 MDHEN, CDR2 SYDVKM. CDR3 loop: CASRTGGREQYF. For the CDR3, the DNA is TGTGCCAGCAGGACAGGGGGCAGGGAGCAGTACTTC.

This clone was observed a handful of times. The chain is built from TRBV7-2 and TRBJ2-7, with D perhaps matching TRBD1 or TRBD2 (7 bases each). Trimming cost V 5 bases and J 2 bases, with 16 bases left between them. Looked up from germline, CDR1 is SGHTA and CDR2 is FQGNSA. The CDR3 sequence is 15 residues long. CDR3 DNA sequence: TGTGCCAGCAGCCGTCGACAGGGAGGGCCCTACGAGCAGTACTTC. Its protein is CASSRRQGGPYEQYF.

There are a few counts of this clone. A junction boundary mismatches the germline segment, possibly from a read error. The chain links TRBV5-4 to TRBJ1-3; D unclear. Per the germline V gene, CDR1 is SGHNT and CDR2 is YYREEE (reference sequence). This CDR3 comprises 16 residues. CDR3 nucleotide sequence: TGTGCCAGCAGCCTCCCAATGCCACACTCTGAAAACACCATATATTTT. Protein sequence: CASSLPMPHSENTIYF.

This clone has a handful of counts. The V gene is TRBV20-1, the J gene TRBJ1-5; D gene uncertain. This CDR3 spans 14 amino acids. Trimming shortened V by 3 bases and J by 4 bases, and 13 bases separated the two germline ends. Germline CDR1 DFQATT, CDR2 SNEGSKA (reference sequence). Here the CDR3 reads CSASIEANNQPQHF. CDR3 DNA sequence: TGCAGTGCTAGTATAGAGGCTAATAATCAGCCCCAGCATTTT.

This clone was counted a few times. The CDR3 sequence: CASTHRQGVTHTEAFF. The DNA of the CDR3 is TGTGCCAGCACCCATCGACAGGGAGTCACGCACACTGAAGCTTTCTTT. The J gene is TRBJ1-1, the V gene TRBV11-2; 7 positions match TRBD1. The V and J ends lost 7 bases and 3 bases, in that order; junction bases with no gene match: 14. Germline V lookup: CDR1 SGHAT, CDR2 FQNNGV. The CDR3 length is 16 residues.

This clone was seen a handful of times. The chain recombines TRBV27 with TRBJ1-2, with 7 positions matching TRBD1. Germline CDR1 is MNHEY and CDR2 is SMNVEV (reference sequence). V was pared by 8 bases and J by 7 bases, with 13 bases of the junction left unmatched. The CDR3 has 14 residues. The CDR3 DNA is TGTGCCAGCCGACGTATGACAGGGCATGGTGGCTACACCTTC. Amino acid sequence: CASRRMTGHGGYTF.

In this sample, this clone turned up a few times. This chain uses TRBV19 with TRBJ2-7; 9 positions agree with TRBD2. The CDR3 runs to 15 residues. Germline values: CDR1 LNHDA, CDR2 SQIVND (reference sequence). V lost 6 bases to trimming and J lost 7 bases; unmatched junction nucleotides: 13. CDR3 region: CASRRGLAGPGEQYF. The CDR3 DNA reads TGTGCCAGTAGGAGGGGCCTAGCGGGACCTGGAGAGCAGTACTTC.

V usage is TRBV4-1 and J usage is TRBJ2-7; 9 positions agree with TRBD1. Per the germline V gene, CDR1 is MGHRA and CDR2 is YSYEKL. The V segment lost 1 base and the J segment 5 bases; nucleotides outside the gene matches: 3. The CDR3 runs 14 residues. The CDR3: CASSQGDRVHEQYF. CDR3 in DNA: TGCGCCAGCAGCCAAGGGGACAGGGTCCACGAGCAGTACTTC.